Below, one TCR beta chain is given with its context. The CDR3 extends over 16 amino acids. Germline values: CDR1 MGHRA, CDR2 YSYEKL. Trimming removed 4 bases from V and 2 bases from J; junction bases left unmatched: 7. This entry is derived from a study of cytomegalovirus exposure and HLA in healthy donors. The PCR had 60 Vbeta and 13 Jbeta primers. The method was immunoSEQ multiplex PCR; TCRdb's version includes in-frame clones alone and lacks a portion of them. Of fewer than 150,000 clones in the sample, over 60% were seen once. Sequenced input: PBMCs. The V gene is TRBV4-1, the J gene TRBJ2-2; 7 bases are a match to TRBD1. This TCR was sampled from a man aged 30 to 39 in good health and CMV-seronegative. CDR3 residues: CASSLPGQPNTGELFF. The CDR3 DNA reads TGCGCCAGCAGCCTACCGGGACAGCCAAACACCGGGGAGCTGTTTTTT.